This TCR beta chain was recovered during a study of blood T cell repertoires in COVID-19. Study information: Italy, Spain and the United States were the sources of the convalescent and acute COVID-19 samples.

Methods used by the authors: Estimates of nucleated cell counts were drawn from the amplification of reference gene primers. This table comes from immunoSEQ multiplex PCR, and its TCRdb copy is limited to in-frame clones, with some not included. V and J calls and clone size follow that table, whereas D and trimming were derived from the DNA. The sample yields a few hundred thousand clones, approximately 85% seen once. Trimming shortened V by 5 bases and J by 7 bases, and 15 bases separated the two germline ends. Germline assignment: CDR1 LGHDT and CDR2 YNNKEL (reference sequence). This CDR3 spans 15 amino acids. Individuals drawn from approximately 22 US areas were about 18 to 90 years old.

This clonotype was obtained from a man younger than 45 who had recovered from COVID-19. The source material was PBMCs or T cells enriched from blood (not recorded which). The genes are TRBV3-1 (or the pseudogene TRBV3-2) and TRBJ1-6; the D gene is possibly TRBD1 (6 bases). As DNA, the CDR3 is TGTGCCAGCAGCGAACTGGGGGCTTGGAATTCACCCCTCCACTTT. This encodes CASSELGAWNSPLHF.